The sequence of this TCR beta chain was determined in a study of early T cells in non-severe SARS-CoV-2 infection. Study-wide results and limits: VDJdb matching, biased toward anti-spike CD8 responses, missed private and CD4 specificities.

Each CDR3 protein gets one entry after TCRdb re-called the 5' RACE reads with MiXCR. Of about 23,000 distinct CDR3 sequences in the sample, around 5% are singletons; the top ten hold over 8.5%. This clonotype was seen more than once but under ten times. Its antigen is still unknown. This clonotype was sampled from an adult who was a healthcare worker with PCR-confirmed SARS-CoV-2 infection or an uninfected control (not recorded which). The sequencing input was whole blood.

DNA of the CDR3: TGCGCCAGCAGCCCAGCTACCGGGACAAACTACGAGCAGTACTTC. Translation: CASSPATGTNYEQYF. V and J are TRBV4-3 and TRBJ2-7, with D tentatively TRBD1 (6 bases). Trimming took 4 bases from V and 3 from J, leaving 16 bases between them. The germline V gene encodes CDR1 LGHNA and CDR2 YSLEER. CDR3 size: 15 residues.